Below are 6 T cell receptor beta chains sequenced from a single sample in a study of vaccination and CD4 T cells after COVID-19. Sequence data for DNA of cultured CD4+ T cells were generated by the Oncomine TCR Beta short-read assay. One entry per CDR3 protein, called by TCRdb with MiXCR from the PCR reads. This table holds about 13,000 distinct CDR3 sequences, 25% to 30% found once. Antigens of these TCRs are unknown. The treatment was: approximately nine-day PBMC culture with coronavirus spike peptide pools or control peptides (ViraFEST assay). The sequencing input was CD4+ T cells from blood, cultured in vitro. The receptors were sampled from a human donor who had recovered from COVID-19.

The chain recombines TRBV11-3 with TRBJ2-5, with D tentatively TRBD2 (6 bases). Deletions cut 5 bases from V and 2 bases from J, with 15 bases between. The CDR3 totals 15 residues. Germline values: CDR1 SGHNT, CDR2 YENEEA. The CDR3 region has the DNA TGTGCCAGCAGCCGAAGGAGGGGACCACAAGAGACCCAGTACTTC. This encodes CASSRRRGPQETQYF.

This clonotype was seen more than once but under ten times. This chain uses TRBV19 with TRBJ1-1; TRBD1 aligns across 9 bases. Germline lookup yields CDR1 LNHDA and CDR2 SQIVND (reference sequence). CDR3 length: 17 amino acids. V was clipped by 4 bases and J by 5 bases; unmatched bases: 14. The CDR3 sequence: CASSTLLSQGARTEAFF. CDR3 DNA sequence: TGTGCCAGTAGTACCCTCCTTTCACAGGGGGCCAGAACTGAAGCTTTCTTT.

The chain combines TRBV15 with TRBJ2-3, with D perhaps TRBD2 (5 bases). CDR1 LNHNV and CDR2 YYDKDF come from the germline V gene (reference sequence). V lost 3 bases and J 0 bases, leaving 10 bases between the germline ends. The CDR3 spans 15 residues. The DNA for the CDR3 is TGTGCCACCAGCAGTATGGCGGGTAGCACAGATACGCAGTATTTT. Its protein is CATSSMAGSTDTQYF.

This clonotype was found a few times. The chain uses TRBV2 and TRBJ2-3; no reliable D call. The CDR3 length is 13 residues. Germline CDR1 and CDR2: SNHLY and FYNNEI. The V and J ends lost 8 bases and 0 bases respectively, with 9 bases between them. This CDR3 is CASRVTSTDTQYF. CDR3 DNA: TGTGCCAGCCGAGTAACTAGCACAGATACGCAGTATTTT.

This chain connects TRBV6-1 to TRBJ1-6; 10 bases line up with TRBD1. The CDR3 sequence is 16 residues long. CDR1 and CDR2 from the germline V gene are MNHNS and SASEGT. Losses at the gene ends were 4 bases for V and 5 bases for J; bases not matched to a gene: 5. CDR3 nucleotides: TGTGCCAGCAGTGGCCTCGGGACAGGGGATAATTCACCCCTCCACTTT. It yields the protein CASSGLGTGDNSPLHF.

In its sample, this clonotype was seen a few times. The CDR3 spells CASNRGHEAFF. In DNA, the CDR3 is TGTGCCAGCAACAGGGGGCATGAAGCTTTCTTT. This chain joins TRBV19 and TRBJ1-1, with TRBD1 matching 9 bases. The CDR3 is made up of 11 amino acids. With V trimmed by 9 bases and J by 7 bases, 3 bases remained unmatched. CDR1 and CDR2 (germline): LNHDA, SQIVND (reference sequence).